The present TCR beta chain was sequenced within a study of blood T cell repertoires in COVID-19. About the study: PBMCs, B-cell-depleted T cells, or T cells provided the cDNA or gDNA that made up the material.

CDR1 is SGHTA, CDR2 FQGNSA, per germline. Unmatched junction bases numbered 7, after V lost 4 bases and J lost 5 bases. The CDR3 length is 15 residues. The protocol was immunoSEQ multiplex PCR, while the TCRdb copy is restricted to in-frame clones and leaves out a portion. Altogether approximately 180,000 clones are present, more than 75% being singletons, with the ten largest covering 6%. The chain joins TRBV7-2 to TRBJ2-1; 8 positions agree with TRBD1. The sequencing sample was made of peripheral blood. The receptor's source is a man aged 35-49 years with active or convalescent COVID-19. The DNA of the CDR3 is TGTGCCAGCAGCTCCCGGGACAGGAGGGACAATGAGCAGTTCTTC. It is translated as CASSSRDRRDNEQFF.